This TCR beta chain was identified during a study of blood T cell repertoires in COVID-19 (dated by TCRdb to 2018 to 2020). Study-level background: Samples from collaborators originated in the United States, Italy and Spain and spanned both the acute and convalescent phases of COVID-19. The prospective study material was composed of cDNA or gDNA derived from T cells, B-cell-depleted T cells, or PBMCs. The repertoires were released in a freely available public database intended as a resource for research on the immune response to SARS-CoV-2. Samples were obtained from the ongoing ImmuneRACE study (first 160 participants) and from about 1,300 subjects provided by 6 global collaborators. Nearly every sample came with metadata listing a de-identified subject ID, COVID-19 status, age in years and sex. Where available, HLA class I and class II types were obtained from metadata supplied by the sample provider rather than from assay-based typing. Subjects who had been exposed to COVID-19, were actively infected with it, or had recovered from it provided the deeply sampled blood TCRbeta repertoires that made up the dataset.

TCRbeta CDR3 regions were amplified from genomic DNA by means of the immunoSEQ Assay, a bias-controlled multiplex PCR. Per the source publication's procedure: Within the assay, amplification of reference gene primers was used to estimate how many nucleated cells each sample contained. Sequence reads were collapsed and filtered to measure the absolute abundance of every unique TCRbeta CDR3 rearrangement. For each sample, productive Simpson clonality was calculated by taking the square root of Simpson's diversity index across productive rearrangements. The immuneACCESS repertoire file appears here via TCRdb, limited to in-frame rearrangements. These files lack a portion of the clones; in checked studies, under half of the deficit traces to unresolved V genes, and the cause of the others is not known. V and J calls plus clone size are reproduced from that table; the DNA served to infer D and trimming. This sample comprises about 240,000 clones, around 82% of them detected only once. Clones ranked in the top ten supply approximately 4.5% of the sample.

Summary of the overall study and its limitations: The quantity of clinical and demographic metadata differed by source and by participant and was supplied without curation.

CDR1 and CDR2 are read off the germline V gene as MDHEN and SYDVKM. Trimming leaves V shorter by 5 bases and J shorter by 4 bases, with the junction holding 10 bases beyond the gene matches. Taken from cysteine to phenylalanine, the CDR3 has 15 residues. Left in the record is the CDR3 DNA by itself, 45 bases read in frame from the first base. Collaborating institutions collected whole blood in K2EDTA tubes following their own protocols. For TCRbeta analysis, collaborators shipped samples as frozen whole blood, isolated PBMCs, or DNA extracted from either of those sample types. Comments on this clone: What antigen it recognizes has not been identified. No base quality values were provided; no much bigger clone lies one nucleotide off.

The rearranged chain carries TRBV28 and TRBJ2-7; 8 of the junction bases match TRBD1. This receptor was identified in a woman aged 70 to 79 with acute or convalescent COVID-19. The sequenced sample was peripheral blood. The CDR3: CASSPKGQGIYEQYF. The nucleotides read TGTGCCAGCAGTCCTAAAGGACAGGGTATTTACGAGCAGTACTTC.